The rows below give T cell receptor beta chains drawn from one sample of a study of T cell repertoires in cytomegalovirus infection. MiXCR, run by TCRdb on the reads, gives a single entry per CDR3 protein. The sample has 750,000 to 900,000 distinct CDR3 sequences; 25% to 30% are singletons. No antigen is known for these receptors. This material consisted of cultured CD8+ T cells from PBMCs, taken from culture after CMV antigen stimulation. These receptors were obtained from a human donor in good health (CMV status not recorded). Some clones in this sample may be carry-over from other donors' samples. CDR3s include the opening cysteine and the closing phenylalanine or tryptophan. The order of the fields is D gene, clone size, J gene, V gene, CDR3 DNA, CDR3 protein. D genes are given only for firm matches. Clone sizes are given selectively: once, few, many, or a class where the clone is expanded.

d_call: .
clone_size: .
j_call: TRBJ1-1
v_call: TRBV10-2
cdr3_nt: TGCGCCAGCAGTGAGTCACGGGGTTGGGCGAACACTGAAGCTTTCTTT
cdr3_aa: CASSESRGWANTEAFF

d_call: .
clone_size: few
j_call: TRBJ1-1
v_call: TRBV2
cdr3_nt: TGTGCCAGCAGCCTAGGACCTTCGCTGAGGACTGAAGCTTTCTTT
cdr3_aa: CASSLGPSLRTEAFF

d_call: .
clone_size: many
j_call: TRBJ1-2
v_call: TRBV7-9
cdr3_nt: TGTGCCAGCAGCCCTTCCCGGGGTGGGGGCTACACCTTC
cdr3_aa: CASSPSRGGGYTF

d_call: .
clone_size: .
j_call: TRBJ2-2
v_call: TRBV4-1
cdr3_nt: TGCGCCAGCAGCCAGGGCGGGATTCCCAACACCGGGGAGCTGTTTTTT
cdr3_aa: CASSQGGIPNTGELFF

d_call: TRBD1
clone_size: few
j_call: TRBJ2-1
v_call: TRBV11-3
cdr3_nt: TGTGCCAGCAGCCCTTCCCACAGGGGCGATTACAATGAGCAGTTCTTC
cdr3_aa: CASSPSHRGDYNEQFF

d_call: .
clone_size: few
j_call: TRBJ1-1
v_call: TRBV2
cdr3_nt: TGTGCCAGCATCGAAGGCCGGTATTGGTCGGTCACTGAAGCTTTCTTT
cdr3_aa: CASIEGRYWSVTEAFF

d_call: .
clone_size: few
j_call: TRBJ2-2
v_call: TRBV27
cdr3_nt: TGTGCCAGCAGTTTAAGGTTGACCGGGGAGCTGTTTTTT
cdr3_aa: CASSLRLTGELFF

d_call: .
clone_size: .
j_call: TRBJ1-5
v_call: TRBV6-5
cdr3_nt: TGTGCCAGCAGTTACGACATAAATCAGCCCCAGCATTTT
cdr3_aa: CASSYDINQPQHF

d_call: .
clone_size: few
j_call: TRBJ1-6
v_call: TRBV27
cdr3_nt: TGTGCCAGCAGTTTCGGACAGCCCAATTCACCCCTCCACTTT
cdr3_aa: CASSFGQPNSPLHF

d_call: .
clone_size: .
j_call: TRBJ2-7
v_call: TRBV6-5
cdr3_nt: TGTGCCAGCAGTTTTGGATTGGGTTACGAGCAGTACTTC
cdr3_aa: CASSFGLGYEQYF

d_call: TRBD1
clone_size: few
j_call: TRBJ1-1
v_call: TRBV28
cdr3_nt: TGTGCCAGCAGCCGATTGGGACAGGGATTGAACACTGAAGCTTTCTTT
cdr3_aa: CASSRLGQGLNTEAFF

d_call: TRBD2
clone_size: once
j_call: TRBJ2-2
v_call: TRBV12-5
cdr3_nt: TGTGCTAGTGCCGATCGGGGGGGCGAACTACCAACGAACACCGGGGAGCTGTTTTTT
cdr3_aa: CASADRGGELPTNTGELFF

d_call: .
clone_size: .
j_call: TRBJ2-7
v_call: TRBV7-9
cdr3_nt: TGTGCCAGCAGCCGCAGGGGAGGACCCTACGAGCAGTACTTC
cdr3_aa: CASSRRGGPYEQYF

d_call: .
clone_size: few
j_call: TRBJ1-2
v_call: TRBV7-9
cdr3_nt: TGTGCCAGCAGCTTAAAAGCGTTGGGACACGACCATTATGGCTACACCTTC
cdr3_aa: CASSLKALGHDHYGYTF

d_call: .
clone_size: few
j_call: TRBJ2-1
v_call: TRBV4-3
cdr3_nt: TGCGCCAGCAGCCAAGATTCCGCAAGGGTCGAACTCTACAATGAGCAGTTCTTC
cdr3_aa: CASSQDSARVELYNEQFF

d_call: TRBD2
clone_size: .
j_call: TRBJ2-2
v_call: TRBV7-3
cdr3_nt: TGTGCCAGCAGCCTTACCCAAACGGGGGGGCCTGGGGAGCTGTTTTTT
cdr3_aa: CASSLTQTGGPGELFF

d_call: .
clone_size: .
j_call: TRBJ1-6
v_call: TRBV27
cdr3_nt: TGTGCCAGCACTACAGAGCTCAATTCACCCCTCCACTTT
cdr3_aa: CASTTELNSPLHF

d_call: TRBD1
clone_size: .
j_call: TRBJ1-4
v_call: TRBV5-5
cdr3_nt: TGTGCCAGCAGCAGCAGACAGGGGGCCACTGATGAAAAACTGTTTTTT
cdr3_aa: CASSSRQGATDEKLFF

d_call: TRBD1
clone_size: .
j_call: TRBJ2-3
v_call: TRBV24-1
cdr3_nt: TGTGCCACCAGTGACCCGCGGACAGGGAAGGGCACAGATACGCAGTATTTT
cdr3_aa: CATSDPRTGKGTDTQYF

d_call: .
clone_size: many
j_call: TRBJ2-2
v_call: TRBV7-9
cdr3_nt: TGTGCCAGCAGCTCGACCGACAGTTCCACCGGGGAGCTGTTTTTT
cdr3_aa: CASSSTDSSTGELFF

d_call: .
clone_size: many
j_call: TRBJ2-1
v_call: TRBV7-2
cdr3_nt: TGTGCCAGCACCTTTGGGGCAGCAAATGAGCAGTTCTTC
cdr3_aa: CASTFGAANEQFF

d_call: TRBD1
clone_size: few
j_call: TRBJ2-1
v_call: TRBV7-8
cdr3_nt: TGTGCCAGCAGCTTAAGACAGGGAGTACGGGACAATGAGCAGTTCTTC
cdr3_aa: CASSLRQGVRDNEQFF

d_call: TRBD2
clone_size: .
j_call: TRBJ2-2
v_call: TRBV4-1
cdr3_nt: TGCGCCAGCAGCCAGGGACTAGCGGGGGGGTTTACCGGGGAGCTGTTTTTT
cdr3_aa: CASSQGLAGGFTGELFF

d_call: .
clone_size: .
j_call: TRBJ2-3
v_call: TRBV11-2
cdr3_nt: TGTGCCAGCAGCTCCCCCGGCCCCGCACGGGGAGATACGCAGTATTTT
cdr3_aa: CASSSPGPARGDTQYF

d_call: TRBD1
clone_size: few
j_call: TRBJ1-2
v_call: TRBV4-1
cdr3_nt: TGCGCCAGCAGCCCTCCGGGACAGGGGAACTATGGCTACACCTTC
cdr3_aa: CASSPPGQGNYGYTF

d_call: .
clone_size: many
j_call: TRBJ1-5
v_call: TRBV7-2
cdr3_nt: TGTGCCAGCAGCTTACAGGGTGGCAATCAGCCCCAGCATTTT
cdr3_aa: CASSLQGGNQPQHF

d_call: .
clone_size: .
j_call: TRBJ1-2
v_call: TRBV12-3/TRBV12-4
cdr3_nt: TGTGCCAGCAGTTCGAGGGCAGGGTTTGAGGGCTACACCTTC
cdr3_aa: CASSSRAGFEGYTF

d_call: .
clone_size: .
j_call: TRBJ2-2
v_call: TRBV10-3
cdr3_nt: TGTGCCATCAGTGTAAGCGGGTTGGCGAACACCGGGGAGCTGTTTTTT
cdr3_aa: CAISVSGLANTGELFF

d_call: .
clone_size: .
j_call: TRBJ1-1
v_call: TRBV15
cdr3_nt: TGTGCCACCAGCAGATGGACGGGGAACACTGAAGCTTTCTTT
cdr3_aa: CATSRWTGNTEAFF

d_call: .
clone_size: few
j_call: TRBJ2-1
v_call: TRBV4-1
cdr3_nt: TGCGCCAGCAGCCAAGAAGCCCTACCCTACAATGAGCAGTTCTTC
cdr3_aa: CASSQEALPYNEQFF

d_call: .
clone_size: few
j_call: TRBJ2-3
v_call: TRBV12-3/TRBV12-4
cdr3_nt: TGTGCCAGCAGGCCCCGTGGCGCGGATACGCAGTATTTT
cdr3_aa: CASRPRGADTQYF

d_call: .
clone_size: .
j_call: TRBJ2-7
v_call: TRBV27
cdr3_nt: TGTGCCAGCAGTTTACGACCCTTTGGCGAGCAGTACTTC
cdr3_aa: CASSLRPFGEQYF

d_call: .
clone_size: .
j_call: TRBJ1-5
v_call: TRBV6-5
cdr3_nt: TGTGCCAGCCAGTTATTGGGGAGGAATCAGCCCCAGCATTTT
cdr3_aa: CASQLLGRNQPQHF

d_call: .
clone_size: few
j_call: TRBJ2-5
v_call: TRBV12-3/TRBV12-4
cdr3_nt: TGTGCCAGCAGTAGAGAGTGGGGTGAGACCCAGTACTTC
cdr3_aa: CASSREWGETQYF

d_call: .
clone_size: .
j_call: TRBJ1-1
v_call: TRBV10-3
cdr3_nt: TGTGCCATCCTTGCCACGGGGACTGAAGCTTTCTTT
cdr3_aa: CAILATGTEAFF

d_call: .
clone_size: few
j_call: TRBJ2-1
v_call: TRBV7-9
cdr3_nt: TGTGCCAGCAGCTTGGTCGGTCTAGAGGGGGGGGATGAGCAGTTCTTC
cdr3_aa: CASSLVGLEGGDEQFF

d_call: TRBD1
clone_size: few
j_call: TRBJ2-3
v_call: TRBV6-6
cdr3_nt: TGTGCCAGCAGTTACCTCCCGGCCTCTCCACAAACAGGGGGAAGCACAGATACGCAGTATTTT
cdr3_aa: CASSYLPASPQTGGSTDTQYF

d_call: .
clone_size: few
j_call: TRBJ2-1
v_call: TRBV25-1
cdr3_nt: TGTGCCAGCAGTGAAGGACTAAGAAATGAGCAGTTCTTC
cdr3_aa: CASSEGLRNEQFF

d_call: .
clone_size: .
j_call: TRBJ1-2
v_call: TRBV7-6
cdr3_nt: TGTGCCAGCAGCGTTCCCCCGGGTCTCTATGGCTACACCTTC
cdr3_aa: CASSVPPGLYGYTF

d_call: .
clone_size: .
j_call: TRBJ2-5
v_call: TRBV7-9
cdr3_nt: TGTGCCAGCAGCTCCCTGCCGGGGGAAGAGACCCAGTACTTC
cdr3_aa: CASSSLPGEETQYF

d_call: .
clone_size: few
j_call: TRBJ2-7
v_call: TRBV7-9
cdr3_nt: TGTGCCAGCAGCCCAAAGGGAAGGAACTACGAGCAGTACTTC
cdr3_aa: CASSPKGRNYEQYF

d_call: .
clone_size: .
j_call: TRBJ2-3
v_call: TRBV6-1
cdr3_nt: TGTGCCAGCAGTGAATCGAGTTGGCAGGGATATACAGATACGCAGTATTTT
cdr3_aa: CASSESSWQGYTDTQYF

d_call: .
clone_size: .
j_call: TRBJ2-2
v_call: TRBV7-2
cdr3_nt: TGTGCCAGCAGCCCCCGGGACCTCGGGACCGGGGAGCTGTTTTTT
cdr3_aa: CASSPRDLGTGELFF

d_call: TRBD2
clone_size: .
j_call: TRBJ2-3
v_call: TRBV4-1
cdr3_nt: TGTGCCAGCAGCCCTCCTAGCGGTCCTAGCACAGATACGCAGTATTTT
cdr3_aa: CASSPPSGPSTDTQYF

d_call: TRBD1
clone_size: .
j_call: TRBJ1-1
v_call: TRBV2
cdr3_nt: TGTGCCAGCACCCTAGGGGGGACAGCGGCGTTTTTCTTT
cdr3_aa: CASTLGGTAAFFF

d_call: TRBD2
clone_size: many
j_call: TRBJ2-5
v_call: TRBV7-9
cdr3_nt: TGTGCCAGCAGCTTCGGGACTAGCGGGGGAAATCAAGAGACCCAGTACTTC
cdr3_aa: CASSFGTSGGNQETQYF

d_call: .
clone_size: few
j_call: TRBJ2-3
v_call: TRBV5-6
cdr3_nt: TGTGCCAGCAGCTTGTCATGGGTAGGCACAGATACGCAGTATTTT
cdr3_aa: CASSLSWVGTDTQYF

d_call: .
clone_size: many
j_call: TRBJ2-1
v_call: TRBV7-8
cdr3_nt: TGTGCGATCTCCCTGAGCTCCTACAATGAGCAGTTCTTC
cdr3_aa: CAISLSSYNEQFF

d_call: .
clone_size: few
j_call: TRBJ1-1
v_call: TRBV7-9
cdr3_nt: TGTGCCAGCAGCTTGGAAACGGCTGAAGCTTTCTTT
cdr3_aa: CASSLETAEAFF

d_call: .
clone_size: few
j_call: TRBJ2-3
v_call: TRBV27
cdr3_nt: TGTGCCAGCAGCTCGGACGGAGCCTCCACAGATACGCAGTATTTT
cdr3_aa: CASSSDGASTDTQYF

d_call: .
clone_size: few
j_call: TRBJ2-7
v_call: TRBV19
cdr3_nt: TGTGCCAGTAATACTGGGGGAAACTACGAGCAGTACTTC
cdr3_aa: CASNTGGNYEQYF

d_call: TRBD1
clone_size: many
j_call: TRBJ2-7
v_call: TRBV7-2
cdr3_nt: TGTGCCAGCAGCCGCCTGGGACAGGGCTCCTACGAGCAGTACTTC
cdr3_aa: CASSRLGQGSYEQYF

d_call: .
clone_size: few
j_call: TRBJ1-5
v_call: TRBV2
cdr3_nt: TGTGCCAGCAGTGAAGACGGCAGGGGAGGAAATCAGCCCCAGCATTTT
cdr3_aa: CASSEDGRGGNQPQHF

d_call: .
clone_size: many
j_call: TRBJ2-7
v_call: TRBV7-2
cdr3_nt: TGTGCCAGCAGCTTAGGGGCTGGGGGTGCAAGAAGCTCCTACGAGCAGTACTTC
cdr3_aa: CASSLGAGGARSSYEQYF

d_call: .
clone_size: .
j_call: TRBJ2-3
v_call: TRBV20-1
cdr3_nt: TGCAGTGCTAGCCCACCCCTTAATGGACCAGATACGCAGTATTTT
cdr3_aa: CSASPPLNGPDTQYF